This T cell receptor (beta chain) is from a study of PD-1 blockade in mismatch repair-deficient tumors. Study context: All were previously treated, progressing patients with about twelve mismatch repair-deficient cancer types.

TCRdb's table, derived via immunoSEQ multiplex PCR, lists solely in-frame clones and lacks some. The data contain approximately 120,000 clones, 86% of them seen just once; the ten biggest clones take up roughly 14%. TCRs were sequenced from a few patients responding to pembrolizumab. The CDR3 contains 14 residues. Trimming at V came to 5 bases and at J to 5 bases, leaving 9 bases not matched to a gene. Germline assignment: CDR1 GTSNPN and CDR2 SVGIG (reference sequence). The chain is built from TRBV30 and TRBJ2-4; TRBD1 agrees at 7 bases. The clonotype was recovered from an adult with mismatch repair-deficient cancer. The material sequenced was peripheral blood, taken 44 weeks after starting pembrolizumab. The CDR3 loop is CAWSRDSPENIQYF. DNA for the CDR3: TGTGCCTGGTCCAGGGACAGCCCGGAAAACATTCAGTACTTC.